This is a list of T cell receptor beta chains from one sample in a study of shared clonotypes between healthy human individuals. Libraries were prepared by immunoSEQ multiplex PCR; TCRdb keeps only in-frame clonotypes and omits some of them. The sample contains 2 million to 2.5 million clones, 90% to 95% of which appear only once. Sequencing was done on a sample of naive CD4+ T cells from PBMCs. The receptors come from a man aged 18 to 29 in good health. Some clones in this sample may be carry-over from other donors' samples. Both conserved end residues are part of each CDR3. D genes are given only for firm matches. Clone sizes are given selectively: once, few, many, or a class where the clone is expanded.

j_call | v_call | clone_size | d_call | cdr3_nt | cdr3_aa
TRBJ2-1 | TRBV7-6 | - | TRBD2 | TGTGCCAGCAGCCCGAATTGGGCTAGCGGGAGGGCTGATGAGCAGTTCTTC | CASSPNWASGRADEQFF
TRBJ2-2 | TRBV6-6 | - | - | TGTGCCAGCAGTTACGGCCCCGCGAACACCGGGGAGCTGTTTTTT | CASSYGPANTGELFF
TRBJ1-1 | TRBV5-1 | - | - | TGCGCCAGCAGCGCCCCTCTTCGGGGAAACACTGAAGCTTTCTTT | CASSAPLRGNTEAFF
TRBJ2-7 | TRBV5-6 | - | - | TGTGCCAGCAGCCCCGGGCCCGGGGCCTACGAGCAGTACTTC | CASSPGPGAYEQYF
TRBJ2-2 | TRBV19 | once | TRBD1 | TGTGCCAGTAGTACAGGGGGTTGGACCGGGGAGCTGTTTTTT | CASSTGGWTGELFF
TRBJ2-7 | TRBV14 | - | - | TGTGCCAGCAGCCAAGATCTAGGGTTCGAGCAGTACTTC | CASSQDLGFEQYF
TRBJ2-1 | TRBV7-2 | - | - | TGTGCCAGCAGCTTATCCCCGGGTAATGAGCAGTTCTTC | CASSLSPGNEQFF
TRBJ2-2 | TRBV10-3 | - | - | TGTGCCATCTCTTTGGGGGAGAGTTCCGGGGAGCTGTTTTTT | CAISLGESSGELFF
TRBJ2-5 | TRBV5-1 | once | - | TGCGCCAGCAGCTCACAGGGGAGGGAGGAGACCCAGTACTTC | CASSSQGREETQYF
TRBJ1-5 | TRBV28 | - | - | TGTGCCAGCAGTTTGTTCAGGACGGCAGTTTCCCAGCCCCAGCATTTT | CASSLFRTAVSQPQHF
TRBJ1-1 | TRBV7-9 | - | - | TGTGCCAGCAGCTTAGGAGGGACCGACACTGAAGCTTTCTTT | CASSLGGTDTEAFF
TRBJ2-2 | TRBV5-1 | once | TRBD2 | TGCGCCAGCAGGCACTCTAGCGGGGCGAACACCGGGGAGCTGTTTTTT | CASRHSSGANTGELFF
TRBJ1-5 | TRBV5-6 | - | - | TGTGCCAGCAGCTTTGGAGGGCACCGCAATCAGCCCCAGCATTTT | CASSFGGHRNQPQHF
TRBJ2-7 | TRBV7-9 | - | - | TGTGCCAGCAGCCAGGACAGCTACGAGCAGTACTTC | CASSQDSYEQYF
TRBJ1-2 | TRBV5-4 | - | - | TGTGCCAGCAGCCCGGAACGGCAGGGAGGGGTTGGCTACACCTTC | CASSPERQGGVGYTF
TRBJ2-2 | TRBV4-2 | few | - | TGTGCCAGCAGGGGTGAGGGGGAGCTGTTTTTT | CASRGEGELFF